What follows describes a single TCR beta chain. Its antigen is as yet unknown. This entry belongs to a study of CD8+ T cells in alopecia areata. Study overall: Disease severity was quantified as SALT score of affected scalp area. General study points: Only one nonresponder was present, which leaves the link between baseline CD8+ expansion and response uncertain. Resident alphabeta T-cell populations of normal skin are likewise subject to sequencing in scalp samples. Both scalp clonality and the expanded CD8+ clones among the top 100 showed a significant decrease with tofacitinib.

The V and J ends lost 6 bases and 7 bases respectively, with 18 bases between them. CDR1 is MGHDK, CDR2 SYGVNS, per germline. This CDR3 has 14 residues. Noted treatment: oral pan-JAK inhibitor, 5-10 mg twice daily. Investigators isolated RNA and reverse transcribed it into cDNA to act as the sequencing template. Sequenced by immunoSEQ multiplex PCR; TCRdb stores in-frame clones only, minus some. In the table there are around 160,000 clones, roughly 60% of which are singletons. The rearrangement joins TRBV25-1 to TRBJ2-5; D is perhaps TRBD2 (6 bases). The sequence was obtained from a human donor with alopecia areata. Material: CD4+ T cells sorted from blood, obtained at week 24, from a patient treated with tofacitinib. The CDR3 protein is CASSTTSSIGTQYF. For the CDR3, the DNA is TGTGCCAGCAGCACCACTAGCAGCATAGGGACCCAGTACTTC. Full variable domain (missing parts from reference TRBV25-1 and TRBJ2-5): EADIYQTPRYLVIGTGKKITLECSQTMGHDKMYWYQQDPGMELHLIHYSYGVNSTEKGDLSSESTVSRIRTEHFPLTLESARPSHTSQYLCASSTTSSIGTQYFGPGTRLLVL.